This T cell receptor (beta chain) was captured by sequencing in a study of identical twins. V was trimmed by 2 bases and J by 4 bases, leaving 12 bases between them. The CDR3 spans 14 residues. Germline CDR1 SGHRS, CDR2 YFSETQ. All of the donors were Caucasians in good health. Each CDR3 protein gets one entry after TCRdb re-called the 5' RACE reads with MiXCR. This table has some 560,000 distinct CDR3 sequences, 9.6% appearing once. General study findings and limits: Models underestimated how often monozygotic twins shared out-of-frame TCR alpha. With beta out-of-frame sequences, excess sharing by twins was weaker.

Many counts were recorded for this clonotype. What it binds is unknown. Separately, the same data were catalogued under a study of yellow fever vaccine responses in identical twins.

The clonotype was recovered from a woman between 18 and 29 years old in good health. The sequencing input was PBMCs. The chain recombines TRBV5-1 with TRBJ1-2; TRBD1 is a possible D gene (6 bases). CDR3 nucleotides: TGCGCCAGCAGCTTAAGGACAGACCCCTATGGCTACACCTTC. Amino acids: CASSLRTDPYGYTF.